The sequence of this T cell receptor (beta chain) was determined in a study of blood T cell repertoires in COVID-19. Study summary: The United States, Italy and Spain were the sources of the acute and convalescent COVID-19 samples. Sources were T cells, B-cell-depleted T cells, or PBMCs; the material itself was cDNA or gDNA.

Original analysis: Reference gene primers were amplified, and this amplification served to estimate nucleated cell counts. Assay: immunoSEQ multiplex PCR; the TCRdb copy retains only in-frame clones and omits some. The D gene and trimming were derived from the DNA, and the V and J assignments and clone size from that table. The sample records tens of thousands of clones, about 86% being singletons. CDR3 length: 15 amino acids. Trimming took off 5 bases at V and 4 bases at J, with 17 bases between the two ends. Germline CDR1 MNHEY, CDR2 SMNVEV (reference sequence). The chain is built from TRBV27 and TRBJ1-1, with D unresolved. The sample taken for sequencing was peripheral blood. The sequence was obtained from a man in his 70s with acute or convalescent COVID-19. The CDR3 DNA follows: TGTGCCAGCAGTCTCACGGCCCCGTCGGGCACTGAAGCTTTCTTT. As protein: CASSLTAPSGTEAFF.